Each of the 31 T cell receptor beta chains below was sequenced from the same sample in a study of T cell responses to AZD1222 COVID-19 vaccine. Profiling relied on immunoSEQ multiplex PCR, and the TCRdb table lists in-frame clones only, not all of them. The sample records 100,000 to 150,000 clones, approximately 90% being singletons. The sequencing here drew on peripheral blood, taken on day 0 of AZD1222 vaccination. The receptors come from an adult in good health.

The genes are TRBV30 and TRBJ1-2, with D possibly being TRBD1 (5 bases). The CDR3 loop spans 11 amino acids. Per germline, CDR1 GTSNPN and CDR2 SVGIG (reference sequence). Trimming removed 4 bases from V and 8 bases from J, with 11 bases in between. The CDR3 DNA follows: TGTGCCTGGAAGTTCGGGGACGGCTACACCTTC. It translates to CAWKFGDGYTF.

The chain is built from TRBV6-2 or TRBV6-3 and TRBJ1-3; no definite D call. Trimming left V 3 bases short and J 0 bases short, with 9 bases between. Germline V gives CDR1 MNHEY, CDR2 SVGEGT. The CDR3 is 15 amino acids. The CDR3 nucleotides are TGTGCCAGCAGTTATGGCCTCAACTCTGGAAACACCATATATTTT. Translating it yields CASSYGLNSGNTIYF.

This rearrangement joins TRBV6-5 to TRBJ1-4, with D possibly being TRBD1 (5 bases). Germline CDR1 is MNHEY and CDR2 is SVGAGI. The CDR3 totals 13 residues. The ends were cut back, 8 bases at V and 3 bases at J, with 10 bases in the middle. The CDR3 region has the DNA TGTGCCAGCCCTCGGGGACCTAATGAAAAACTGTTTTTT. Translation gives CASPRGPNEKLFF.

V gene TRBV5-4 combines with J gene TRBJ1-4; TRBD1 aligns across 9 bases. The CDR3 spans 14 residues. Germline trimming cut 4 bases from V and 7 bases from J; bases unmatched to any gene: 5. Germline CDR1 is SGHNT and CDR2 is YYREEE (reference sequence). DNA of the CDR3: TGTGCCAGCAGCCAACAGGGGGCGAGTGAAAAACTGTTTTTT. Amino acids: CASSQQGASEKLFF.

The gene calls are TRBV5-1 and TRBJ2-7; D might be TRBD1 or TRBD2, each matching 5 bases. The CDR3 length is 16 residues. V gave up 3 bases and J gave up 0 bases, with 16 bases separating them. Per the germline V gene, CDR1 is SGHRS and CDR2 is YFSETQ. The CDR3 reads CASSSEGTQASYEQYF. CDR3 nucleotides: TGCGCCAGCAGCTCCGAGGGGACCCAAGCCTCCTACGAGCAGTACTTC.

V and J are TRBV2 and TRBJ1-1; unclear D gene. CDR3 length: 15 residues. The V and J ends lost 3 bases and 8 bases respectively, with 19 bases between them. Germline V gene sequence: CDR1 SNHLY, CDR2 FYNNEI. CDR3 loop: CASSDLGMGLGEAFF. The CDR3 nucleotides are TGTGCCAGCAGTGATCTGGGGATGGGGTTGGGAGAAGCTTTCTTT.

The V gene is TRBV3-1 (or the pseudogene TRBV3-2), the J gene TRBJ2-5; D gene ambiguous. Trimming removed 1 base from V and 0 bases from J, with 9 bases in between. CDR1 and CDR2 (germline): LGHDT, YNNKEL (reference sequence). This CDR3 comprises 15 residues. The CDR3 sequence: CASSQAGPYQETQYF. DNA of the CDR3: TGTGCCAGCAGCCAAGCGGGTCCATACCAAGAGACCCAGTACTTC.

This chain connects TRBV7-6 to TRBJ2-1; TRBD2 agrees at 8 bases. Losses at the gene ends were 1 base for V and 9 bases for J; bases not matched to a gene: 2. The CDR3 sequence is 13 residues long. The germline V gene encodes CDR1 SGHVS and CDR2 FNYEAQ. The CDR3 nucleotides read TGTGCCAGCAGCTTAGGAGCGGGGGTTGAGCAGTTCTTC. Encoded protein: CASSLGAGVEQFF.

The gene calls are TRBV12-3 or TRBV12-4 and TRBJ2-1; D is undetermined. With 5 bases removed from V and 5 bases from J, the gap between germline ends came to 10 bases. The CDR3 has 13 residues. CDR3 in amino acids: CASSLSEDNEQFF. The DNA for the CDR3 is TGTGCCAGCAGTCTCAGCGAGGACAATGAGCAGTTCTTC.

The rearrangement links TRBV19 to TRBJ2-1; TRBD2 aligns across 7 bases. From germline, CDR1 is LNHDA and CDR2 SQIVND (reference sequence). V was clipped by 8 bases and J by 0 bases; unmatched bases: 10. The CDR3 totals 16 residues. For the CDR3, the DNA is TGTGCCAGTTCCCCGCGGCGGGGGAGCTCCTACAATGAGCAGTTCTTC. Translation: CASSPRRGSSYNEQFF.

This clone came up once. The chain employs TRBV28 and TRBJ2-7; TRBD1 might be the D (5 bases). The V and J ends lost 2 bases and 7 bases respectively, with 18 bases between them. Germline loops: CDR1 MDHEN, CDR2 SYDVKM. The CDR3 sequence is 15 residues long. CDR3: CASSLGSGYPREQYV. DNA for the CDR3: TGTGCCAGCAGTTTAGGGTCAGGGTACCCTAGAGAGCAGTACGTC.

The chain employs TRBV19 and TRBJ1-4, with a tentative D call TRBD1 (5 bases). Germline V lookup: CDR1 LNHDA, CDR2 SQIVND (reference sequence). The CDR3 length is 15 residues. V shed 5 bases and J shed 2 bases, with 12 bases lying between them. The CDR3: CASSHQGATNEKLFF. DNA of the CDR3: TGTGCCAGTAGTCACCAGGGAGCCACTAATGAAAAACTGTTTTTT.

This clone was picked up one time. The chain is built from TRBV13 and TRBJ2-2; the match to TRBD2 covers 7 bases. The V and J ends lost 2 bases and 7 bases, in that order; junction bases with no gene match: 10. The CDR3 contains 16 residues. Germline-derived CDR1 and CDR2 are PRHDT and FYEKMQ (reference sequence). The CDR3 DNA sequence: TGTGCCAGCAGCTTAATGGGAGGGCGTCTCGGCGGGGAGCTGTTTTTT. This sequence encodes CASSLMGGRLGGELFF.

CDR3 residues: CASTSGQVMNTEAFF. CDR3 nucleotides: TGTGCCAGCACCTCCGGGCAGGTAATGAACACTGAAGCTTTCTTT. The chain joins TRBV28 to TRBJ1-1, with D unclear. Germline V gene data show CDR1 as MDHEN and CDR2 as SYDVKM. V was shortened by 7 bases and J by 0 bases, with 15 bases between the two germline ends. There are 15 residues in the CDR3.

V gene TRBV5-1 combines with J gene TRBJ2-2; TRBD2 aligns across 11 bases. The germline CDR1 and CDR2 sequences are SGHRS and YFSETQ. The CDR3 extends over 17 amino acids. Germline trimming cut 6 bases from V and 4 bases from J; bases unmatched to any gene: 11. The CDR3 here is CASTSFSGRAGTGELFF. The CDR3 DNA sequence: TGCGCCAGCACCTCGTTTAGCGGGAGGGCCGGCACCGGGGAGCTGTTTTTT.

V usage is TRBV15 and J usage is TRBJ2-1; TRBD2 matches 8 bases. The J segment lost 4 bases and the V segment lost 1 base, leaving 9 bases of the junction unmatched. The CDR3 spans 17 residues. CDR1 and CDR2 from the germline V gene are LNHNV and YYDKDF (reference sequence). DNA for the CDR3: TGTGCCACCAGCAGAGGATTAACGGGAGGGCAGTACAATGAGCAGTTCTTC. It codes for CATSRGLTGGQYNEQFF. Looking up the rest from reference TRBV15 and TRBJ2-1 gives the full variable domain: DAMVIQNPRYQVTQFGKPVTLSCSQTLNHNVMYWYQQKSSQAPKLLFHYYDKDFNNEADTPDNFQSRRPNTSFCFLDIRSPGLGDTAMYLCATSRGLTGGQYNEQFFGPGTRLTVL.

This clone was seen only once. The chain's CDR3 is CASSPGTSGSNQETQYF. Here the CDR3 DNA reads TGTGCCAGCAGCCCAGGGACTAGCGGGAGTAACCAAGAGACCCAGTACTTC. V is TRBV11-3 and J is TRBJ2-5; 14 bases align to TRBD2. This CDR3 spans 17 amino acids. Germline V gives CDR1 SGHNT, CDR2 YENEEA. V lost 5 bases, J lost 0 bases, and 5 bases stayed unmatched.

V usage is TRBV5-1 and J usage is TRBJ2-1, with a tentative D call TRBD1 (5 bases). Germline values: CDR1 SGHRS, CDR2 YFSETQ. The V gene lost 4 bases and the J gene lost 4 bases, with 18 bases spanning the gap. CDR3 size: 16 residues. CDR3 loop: CASSVTSAGWYNEQFF. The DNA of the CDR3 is TGCGCCAGCAGCGTAACTTCGGCAGGGTGGTACAATGAGCAGTTCTTC.

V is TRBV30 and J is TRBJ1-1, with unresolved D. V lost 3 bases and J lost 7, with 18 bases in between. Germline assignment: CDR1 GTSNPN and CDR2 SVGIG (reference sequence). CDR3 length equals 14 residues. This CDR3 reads CAWSRIPDGDEAFF. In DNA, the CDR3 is TGTGCCTGGAGCCGCATCCCGGACGGAGATGAAGCTTTCTTT.

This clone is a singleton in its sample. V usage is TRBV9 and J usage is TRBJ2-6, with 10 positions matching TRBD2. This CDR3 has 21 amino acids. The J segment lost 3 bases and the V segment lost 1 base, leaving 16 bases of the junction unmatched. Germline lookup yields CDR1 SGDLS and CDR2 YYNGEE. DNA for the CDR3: TGTGCCAGCAGCGTATCAATAGCGGGGGGCTCATGGGCCAGTGGGGCCAACGTCCTGACTTTC. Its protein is CASSVSIAGGSWASGANVLTF.

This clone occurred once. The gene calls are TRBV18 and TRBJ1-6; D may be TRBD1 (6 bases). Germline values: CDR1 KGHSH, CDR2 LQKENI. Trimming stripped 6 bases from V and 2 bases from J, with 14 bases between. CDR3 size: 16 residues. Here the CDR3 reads CASSRTGTTYNSPLHF. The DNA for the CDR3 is TGTGCCAGCTCTCGAACAGGGACTACCTATAATTCACCCCTCCACTTT.

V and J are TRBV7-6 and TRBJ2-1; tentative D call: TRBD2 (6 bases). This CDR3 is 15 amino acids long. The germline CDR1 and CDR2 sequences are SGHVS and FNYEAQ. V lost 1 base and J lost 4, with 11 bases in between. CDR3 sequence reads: CASSLGGLPYNEQFF. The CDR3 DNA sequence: TGTGCCAGCAGCTTAGGGGGACTCCCGTACAATGAGCAGTTCTTC.

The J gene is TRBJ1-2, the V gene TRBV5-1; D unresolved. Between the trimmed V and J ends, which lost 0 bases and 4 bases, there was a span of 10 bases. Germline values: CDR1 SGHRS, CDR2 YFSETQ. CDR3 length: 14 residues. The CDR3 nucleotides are TGCGCCAGCAGCTTGGTACGGGGATCCTATGGCTACACCTTC. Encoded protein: CASSLVRGSYGYTF.

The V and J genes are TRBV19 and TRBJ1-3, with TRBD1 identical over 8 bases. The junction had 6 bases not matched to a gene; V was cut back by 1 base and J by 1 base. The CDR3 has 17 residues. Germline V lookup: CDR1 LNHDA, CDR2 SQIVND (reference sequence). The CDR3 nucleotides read TGTGCCAGTAGTATAGTCACGGACAGGGTGTCTGGAAACACCATATATTTT. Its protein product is CASSIVTDRVSGNTIYF.

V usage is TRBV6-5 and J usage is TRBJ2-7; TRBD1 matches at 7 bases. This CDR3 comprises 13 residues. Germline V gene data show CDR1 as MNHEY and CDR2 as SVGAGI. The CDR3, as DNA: TGCGACCCCGCAGGGACAGCTGGAGGCGAGCAGTACGTC. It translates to CDPAGTAGGEQYV.

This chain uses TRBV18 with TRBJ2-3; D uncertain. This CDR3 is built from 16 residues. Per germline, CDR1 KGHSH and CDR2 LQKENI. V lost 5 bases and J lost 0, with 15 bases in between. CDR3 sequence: CASSSDSLYSTDTQYF. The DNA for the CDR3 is TGTGCCAGCTCATCAGACTCTCTCTATAGCACAGATACGCAGTATTTT.

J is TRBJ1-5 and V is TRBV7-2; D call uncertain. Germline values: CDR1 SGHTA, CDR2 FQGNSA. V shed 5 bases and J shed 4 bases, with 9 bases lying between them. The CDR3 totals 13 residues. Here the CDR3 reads CASSPSSNQPQHF. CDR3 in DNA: TGTGCCAGCAGCCCCAGCTCGAATCAGCCCCAGCATTTT.

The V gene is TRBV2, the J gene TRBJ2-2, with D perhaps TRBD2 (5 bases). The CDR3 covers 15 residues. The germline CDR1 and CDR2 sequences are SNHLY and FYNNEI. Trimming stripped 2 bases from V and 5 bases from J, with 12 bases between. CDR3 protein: CASSEQPPGTGELFF. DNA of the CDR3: TGTGCCAGCAGTGAACAGCCCCCGGGGACCGGGGAGCTGTTTTTT. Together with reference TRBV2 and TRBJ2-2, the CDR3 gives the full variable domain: EPEVTQTPSHQVTQMGQEVILRCVPISNHLYFYWYRQILGQKVEFLVSFYNNEISEKSEIFDDQFSVERPDGSNFTLKIRSTKLEDSAMYFCASSEQPPGTGELFFGEGSRLTVL.

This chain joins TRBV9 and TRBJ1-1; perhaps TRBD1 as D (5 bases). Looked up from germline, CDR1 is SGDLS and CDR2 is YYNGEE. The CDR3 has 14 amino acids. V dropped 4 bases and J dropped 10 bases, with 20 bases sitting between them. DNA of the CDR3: TGTGCCAGCAGCCCATCCGCAGGGTGGCAGGGAGCTTTCTTT. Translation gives CASSPSAGWQGAFF.

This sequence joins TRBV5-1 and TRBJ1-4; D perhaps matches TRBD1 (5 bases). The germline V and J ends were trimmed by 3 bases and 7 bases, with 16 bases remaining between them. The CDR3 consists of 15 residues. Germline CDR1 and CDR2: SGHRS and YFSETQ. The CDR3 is CASSSNSGSGEKLFF. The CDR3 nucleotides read TGCGCCAGCAGCTCCAATTCAGGGTCAGGTGAAAAACTGTTTTTT.

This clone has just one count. The CDR3, as DNA: TGTGCCAGCACCACGGCCAGGACAGATACGCAGTATTTT. Protein sequence: CASTTARTDTQYF. The V call is TRBV7-9, the J call TRBJ2-3, with D unresolved. The CDR3 contains 13 residues. CDR1 is SEHNR and CDR2 is FQNEAQ in the germline V gene (reference sequence). Trimming removed 7 bases from V and 3 bases from J, with 11 bases in between.